This T cell receptor (beta chain) was captured in a study of cytomegalovirus exposure and HLA in healthy donors. Looking at the study overall: Of about 390 genotyped donors, about 81% grouped in the Caucasian-associated ancestry cluster.

Germline V gene lookup returns CDR1 SGDLS and CDR2 YYNGEE. After removal of 0 bases from V and 2 bases from J, the junction contained 7 bases not matched to a gene. CDR3 size: 17 residues. With 60 Vbeta and 13 Jbeta primers, the PCR was carried out. Assay used: immunoSEQ multiplex PCR; TCRdb lists only in-frame clones, some missing. The sample has under 200,000 clones, roughly two thirds seen once. This sequence joins TRBV9 and TRBJ2-3; TRBD1 matches 9 bases. The sample was PBMCs. The clonotype was recovered from a woman younger than 35 in good health and CMV-seropositive. CDR3 protein: CASSVVSGQGYTDTQYF. CDR3 nucleotide sequence: TGTGCCAGCAGCGTAGTGTCGGGACAGGGATACACAGATACGCAGTATTTT.